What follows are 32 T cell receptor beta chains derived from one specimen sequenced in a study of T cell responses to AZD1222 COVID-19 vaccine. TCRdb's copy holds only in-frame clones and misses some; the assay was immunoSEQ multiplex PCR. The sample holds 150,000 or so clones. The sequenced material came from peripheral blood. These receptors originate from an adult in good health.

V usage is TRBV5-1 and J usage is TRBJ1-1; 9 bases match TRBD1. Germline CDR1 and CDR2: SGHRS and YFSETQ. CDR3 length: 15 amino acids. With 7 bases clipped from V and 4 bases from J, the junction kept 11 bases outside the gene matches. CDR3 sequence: CASRSLQGALTEAFF. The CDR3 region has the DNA TGCGCCAGCCGGAGCCTACAGGGGGCGCTCACTGAAGCTTTCTTT.

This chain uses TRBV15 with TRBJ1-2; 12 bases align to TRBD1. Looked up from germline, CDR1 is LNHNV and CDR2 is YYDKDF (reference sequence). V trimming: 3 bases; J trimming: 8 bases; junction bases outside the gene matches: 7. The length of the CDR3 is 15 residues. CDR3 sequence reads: CATSSRDRGLGGYTF. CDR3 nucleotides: TGTGCCACCAGCAGCCGGGACAGGGGGCTAGGCGGCTACACCTTC.

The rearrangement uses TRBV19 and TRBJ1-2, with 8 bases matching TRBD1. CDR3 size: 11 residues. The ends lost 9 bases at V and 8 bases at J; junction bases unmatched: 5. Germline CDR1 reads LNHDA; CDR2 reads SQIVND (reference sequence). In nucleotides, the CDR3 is TGTGCCAGCCGCTCAGGGGGCGGCTACACCTTC. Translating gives CASRSGGGYTF.

CDR3 nucleotides: TGTGCCAGCAAGACATACAATGAGCAGTTCTTC. Its translation: CASKTYNEQFF. The rearrangement uses TRBV7-9 and TRBJ2-1; no clear D. The germline CDR1 and CDR2 sequences are SEHNR and FQNEAQ (reference sequence). V lost 7 bases, J lost 4 bases, and 5 bases lay in between. The CDR3 contains 11 residues.

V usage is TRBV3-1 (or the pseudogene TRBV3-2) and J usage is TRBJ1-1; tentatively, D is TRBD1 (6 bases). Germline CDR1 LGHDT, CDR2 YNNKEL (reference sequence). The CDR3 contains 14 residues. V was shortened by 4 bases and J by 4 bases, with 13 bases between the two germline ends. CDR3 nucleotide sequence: TGTGCCAGCAGCCGCTTGCGGACAGTCACTGAAGCTTTCTTT. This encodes CASSRLRTVTEAFF.

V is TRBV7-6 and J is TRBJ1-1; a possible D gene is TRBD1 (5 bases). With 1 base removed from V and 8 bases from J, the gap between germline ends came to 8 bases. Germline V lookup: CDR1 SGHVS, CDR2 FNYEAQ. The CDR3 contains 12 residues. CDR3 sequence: CASSLGAGEAFF. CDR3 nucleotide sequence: TGTGCCAGCAGCTTAGGAGCAGGGGAAGCTTTCTTT.

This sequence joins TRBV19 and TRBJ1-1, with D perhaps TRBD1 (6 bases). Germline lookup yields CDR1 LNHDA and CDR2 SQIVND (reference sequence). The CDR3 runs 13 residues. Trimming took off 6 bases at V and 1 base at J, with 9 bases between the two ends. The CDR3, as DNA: TGTGCCAGTAGGGGGACACCGAACACTGAAGCTTTCTTT. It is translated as CASRGTPNTEAFF.

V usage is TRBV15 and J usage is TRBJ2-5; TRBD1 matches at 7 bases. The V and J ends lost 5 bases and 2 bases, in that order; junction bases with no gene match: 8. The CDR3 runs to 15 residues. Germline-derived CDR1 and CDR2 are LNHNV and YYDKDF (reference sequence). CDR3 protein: CATSPPGGLQETQYF. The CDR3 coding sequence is TGTGCCACCAGCCCCCCAGGGGGATTACAAGAGACCCAGTACTTC. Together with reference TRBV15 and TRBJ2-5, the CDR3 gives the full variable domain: DAMVIQNPRYQVTQFGKPVTLSCSQTLNHNVMYWYQQKSSQAPKLLFHYYDKDFNNEADTPDNFQSRRPNTSFCFLDIRSPGLGDTAMYLCATSPPGGLQETQYFGPGTRLLVL.

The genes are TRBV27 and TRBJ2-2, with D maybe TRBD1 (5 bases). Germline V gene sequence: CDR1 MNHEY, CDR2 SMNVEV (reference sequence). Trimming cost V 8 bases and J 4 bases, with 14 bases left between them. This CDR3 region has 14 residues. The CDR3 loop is CASLPRVGTGELFF. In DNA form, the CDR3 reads TGTGCCAGCCTGCCCAGGGTTGGCACCGGGGAGCTGTTTTTT.

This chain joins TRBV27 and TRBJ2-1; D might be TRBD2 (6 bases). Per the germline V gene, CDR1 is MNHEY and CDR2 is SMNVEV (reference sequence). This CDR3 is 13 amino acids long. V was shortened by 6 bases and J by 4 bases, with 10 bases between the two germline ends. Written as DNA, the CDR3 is TGTGCCAGCAGATCGGCGGGGTACAATGAGCAGTTCTTC. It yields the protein CASRSAGYNEQFF.

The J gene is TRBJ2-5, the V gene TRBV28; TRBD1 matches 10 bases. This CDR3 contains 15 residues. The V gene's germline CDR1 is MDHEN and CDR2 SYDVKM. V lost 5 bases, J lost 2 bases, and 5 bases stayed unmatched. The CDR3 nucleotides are TGTGCCAGCAGTAAGGACAGGGGGACACAAGAGACCCAGTACTTC. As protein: CASSKDRGTQETQYF.

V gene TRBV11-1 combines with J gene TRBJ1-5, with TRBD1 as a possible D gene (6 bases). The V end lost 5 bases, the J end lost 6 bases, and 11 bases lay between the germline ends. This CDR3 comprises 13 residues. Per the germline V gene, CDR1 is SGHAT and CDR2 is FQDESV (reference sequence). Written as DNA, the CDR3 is TGTGCCAGCAGCCCCGGACAGTCTCAGCCCCAGCATTTT. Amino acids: CASSPGQSQPQHF.

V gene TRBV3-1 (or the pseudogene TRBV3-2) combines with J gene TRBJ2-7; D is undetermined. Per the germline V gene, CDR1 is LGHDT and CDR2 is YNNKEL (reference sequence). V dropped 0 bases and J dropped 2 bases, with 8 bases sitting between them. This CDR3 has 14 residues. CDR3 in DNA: TGTGCCAGCAGCCAAGATGGCAACACCTACGAGCAGTACTTC. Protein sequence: CASSQDGNTYEQYF.

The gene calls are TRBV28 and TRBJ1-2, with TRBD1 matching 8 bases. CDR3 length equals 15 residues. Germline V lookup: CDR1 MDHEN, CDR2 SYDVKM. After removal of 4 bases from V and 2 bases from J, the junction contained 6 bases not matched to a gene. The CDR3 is CASSSPGGGNYGYTF. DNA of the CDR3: TGTGCCAGCAGTTCCCCAGGGGGCGGCAACTATGGCTACACCTTC.

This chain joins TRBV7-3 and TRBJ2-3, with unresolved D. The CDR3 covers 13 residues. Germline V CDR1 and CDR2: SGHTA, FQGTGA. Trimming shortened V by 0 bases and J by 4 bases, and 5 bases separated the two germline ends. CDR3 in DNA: TGTGCCAGCAGCTTAACGGGGTCAGATACGCAGTATTTT. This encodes CASSLTGSDTQYF.

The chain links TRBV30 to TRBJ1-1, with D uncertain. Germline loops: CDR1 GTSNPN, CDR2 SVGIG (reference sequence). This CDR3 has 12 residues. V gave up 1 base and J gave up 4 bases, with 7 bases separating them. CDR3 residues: CAWSGHLTEAFF. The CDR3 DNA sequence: TGTGCCTGGAGTGGACACCTCACTGAAGCTTTCTTT.

The CDR3 DNA reads as TGTGCCAGCAGTAACTTTGCTGAGCAGTTCTTC. Its protein product is CASSNFAEQFF. The rearrangement links TRBV5-5 to TRBJ2-1, with D unclear. The V and J ends lost 5 bases and 9 bases respectively, with 9 bases between them. This CDR3 has 11 amino acids. The germline V gene encodes CDR1 SGHKS and CDR2 YYEKEE (reference sequence).

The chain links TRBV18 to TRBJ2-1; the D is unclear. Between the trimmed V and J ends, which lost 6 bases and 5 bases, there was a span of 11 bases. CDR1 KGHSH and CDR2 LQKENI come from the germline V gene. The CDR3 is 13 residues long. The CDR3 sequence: CASSTTKDNEQFF. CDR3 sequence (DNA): TGTGCCAGCTCCACCACCAAGGACAATGAGCAGTTCTTC.

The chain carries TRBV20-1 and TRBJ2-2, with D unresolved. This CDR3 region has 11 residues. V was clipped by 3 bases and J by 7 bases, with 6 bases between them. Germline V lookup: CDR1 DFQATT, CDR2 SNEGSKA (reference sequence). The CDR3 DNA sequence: TGCAGTGCTAGGGTGGGCGGGGAGCTGTTTTTT. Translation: CSARVGGELFF.

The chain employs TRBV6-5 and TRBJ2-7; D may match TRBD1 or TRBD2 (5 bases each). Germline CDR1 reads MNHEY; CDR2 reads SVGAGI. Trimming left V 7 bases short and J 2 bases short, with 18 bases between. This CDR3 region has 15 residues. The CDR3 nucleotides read TGTGCCAGCACCACTAGGGGAGCGTCACCCTACGAGCAGTACTTC. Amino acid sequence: CASTTRGASPYEQYF.

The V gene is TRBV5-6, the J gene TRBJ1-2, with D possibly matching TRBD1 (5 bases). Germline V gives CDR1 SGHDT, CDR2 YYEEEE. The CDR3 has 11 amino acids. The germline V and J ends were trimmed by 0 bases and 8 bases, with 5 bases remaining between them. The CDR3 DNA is TGTGCCAGCAGCTTGGAGGGGGGCTACACCTTC. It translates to CASSLEGGYTF.

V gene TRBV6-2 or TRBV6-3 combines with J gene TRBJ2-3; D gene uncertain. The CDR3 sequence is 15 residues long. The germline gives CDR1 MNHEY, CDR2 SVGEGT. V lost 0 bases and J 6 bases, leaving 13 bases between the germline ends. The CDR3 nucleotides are TGTGCCAGCAGTTACTCACCAGTACTTCCCGATACGCAGTATTTT. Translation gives CASSYSPVLPDTQYF.

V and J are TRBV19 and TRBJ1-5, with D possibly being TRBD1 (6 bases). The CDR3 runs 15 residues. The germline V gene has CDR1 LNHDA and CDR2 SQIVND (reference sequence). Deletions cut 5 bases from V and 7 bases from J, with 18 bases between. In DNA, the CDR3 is TGTGCCAGTAGTTGGGGGCAGGGATCGGGGCAGCCCCAGCATTTT. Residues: CASSWGQGSGQPQHF.

The CDR3 bases are TGTGCCAGCAGTTACCGCCTCTGGGGGGCTGAGCAGTACTTC. Its protein product is CASSYRLWGAEQYF. The J gene is TRBJ2-7, the V gene TRBV6-5; perhaps D is TRBD1 or TRBD2 (6 bases each). The CDR3 is made up of 14 amino acids. The V gene lost 2 bases and the J gene lost 7 bases, with 15 bases spanning the gap. Germline lookup yields CDR1 MNHEY and CDR2 SVGAGI.

The CDR3 spells CASSLGLGDEAFF. CDR3 DNA: TGTGCCAGCAGCTTGGGCCTCGGGGATGAAGCTTTCTTT. This chain uses TRBV11-2 with TRBJ1-1; the D is unclear. V was shortened by 3 bases and J by 7 bases, with 12 bases between the two germline ends. The CDR3 runs to 13 residues. Per the germline V gene, CDR1 is SGHAT and CDR2 is FQNNGV.

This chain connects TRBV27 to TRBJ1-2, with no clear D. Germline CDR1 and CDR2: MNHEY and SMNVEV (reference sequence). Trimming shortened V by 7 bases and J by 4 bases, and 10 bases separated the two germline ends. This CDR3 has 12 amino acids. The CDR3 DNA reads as TGTGCCAGCAAGGAAGGGCTCTATGGCTACACCTTC. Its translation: CASKEGLYGYTF.

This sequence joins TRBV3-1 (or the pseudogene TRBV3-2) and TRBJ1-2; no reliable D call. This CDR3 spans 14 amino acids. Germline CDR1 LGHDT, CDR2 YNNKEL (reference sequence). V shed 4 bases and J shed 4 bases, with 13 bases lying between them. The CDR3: CASSPGRRVYGYTF. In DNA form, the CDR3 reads TGTGCCAGCAGCCCCGGACGACGGGTCTATGGCTACACCTTC.

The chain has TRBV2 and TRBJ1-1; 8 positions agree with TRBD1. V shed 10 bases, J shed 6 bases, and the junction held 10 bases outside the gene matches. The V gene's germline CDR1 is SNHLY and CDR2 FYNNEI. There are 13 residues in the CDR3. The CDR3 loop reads CATQGRGPPEAFF. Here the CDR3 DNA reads TGTGCCACCCAGGGCAGGGGGCCCCCTGAAGCTTTCTTT. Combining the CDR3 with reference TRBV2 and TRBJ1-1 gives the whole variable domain EPEVTQTPSHQVTQMGQEVILRCVPISNHLYFYWYRQILGQKVEFLVSFYNNEISEKSEIFDDQFSVERPDGSNFTLKIRSTKLEDSAMYFCATQGRGPPEAFFGQGTRLTVV.

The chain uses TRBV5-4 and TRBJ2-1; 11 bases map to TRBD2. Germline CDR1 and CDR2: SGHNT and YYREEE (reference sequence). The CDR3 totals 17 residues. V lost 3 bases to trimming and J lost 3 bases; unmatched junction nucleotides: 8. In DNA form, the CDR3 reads TGTGCCAGCAGCTATAGGTTAGCGGGGGGGCTCTACAATGAGCAGTTCTTC. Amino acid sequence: CASSYRLAGGLYNEQFF.

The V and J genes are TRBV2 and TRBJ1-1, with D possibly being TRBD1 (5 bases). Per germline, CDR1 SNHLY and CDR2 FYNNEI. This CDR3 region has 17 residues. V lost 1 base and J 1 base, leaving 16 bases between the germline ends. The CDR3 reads CASSEEGGAVGNTEAFF. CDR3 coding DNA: TGTGCCAGCAGTGAAGAGGGAGGGGCTGTTGGGAACACTGAAGCTTTCTTT.

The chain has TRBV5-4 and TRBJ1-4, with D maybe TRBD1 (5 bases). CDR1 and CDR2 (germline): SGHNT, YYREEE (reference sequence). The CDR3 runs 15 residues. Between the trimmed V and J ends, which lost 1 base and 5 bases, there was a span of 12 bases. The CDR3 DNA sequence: TGTGCCAGCAGCTTGTTGGGGGGTCCGAATGAAAAACTGTTTTTT. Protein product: CASSLLGGPNEKLFF. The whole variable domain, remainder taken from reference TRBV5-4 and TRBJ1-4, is ETGVTQSPTHLIKTRGQQVTLRCSSQSGHNTVSWYQQALGQGPQFIFQYYREEENGRGNFPPRFSGLQFPNYSSELNVNALELDDSALYLCASSLLGGPNEKLFFGSGTQLSVL.

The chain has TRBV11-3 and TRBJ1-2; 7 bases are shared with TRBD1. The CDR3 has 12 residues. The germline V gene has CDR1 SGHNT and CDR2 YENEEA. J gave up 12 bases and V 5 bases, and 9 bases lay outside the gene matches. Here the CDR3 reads CASSGRQGPNTF. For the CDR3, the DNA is TGTGCCAGCAGCGGACGACAGGGCCCGAACACCTTC.